The next 7 T cell receptor beta chains were all read from a single sample in a study of shared clonotypes between healthy human individuals (dated by TCRdb to 2018 to 2020). The library was generated by the immunoSEQ multiplex PCR assay. This immuneACCESS table, as held by TCRdb, lists in-frame sequences with V and J called but not all clones. Of the missing ones, under half trace to an unresolved V gene in checked studies; the others have no known cause. The sample includes roughly 1,800,000 clones, with approximately 95% observed a single time. 0.9% to 1.5% of the sample is held by the ten biggest clonotypes. CD8 naive samples consisted of CD45RO-negative cells that were positively selected for CCR7, yielding a CD45RA+CCR7+ population without TemRA cells. The source material was naive CD8+ T cells sorted from blood. Per the publication, the cell subset or site label means: CD45RA+CCR7+. The receptor set was obtained from a man aged 18 to 29 in good health.

Notes on this clone: Mismatch with germline at one junction end may stem from a read error. The V and J genes are TRBV7-7 and TRBJ2-3; 11 positions agree with TRBD2. The length of the CDR3 is 17 residues. Germline V lookup: CDR1 SSHAT, CDR2 FNYEAQ (reference sequence). CDR3 amino acids: CASSSLLLAGDTDTQYF. CDR3 nucleotides: TGTGCTAGCAGCTCCTTATTACTAGCGGGGGACACAGATACGCAGTATTTT.

The CDR3 region has the DNA TGTGCCAGCAGTGATGCCCCGGGGCAAGAAGCTTTCTTT. Its translation is CASSDAPGQEAFF. The V and J genes are TRBV28 and TRBJ1-1; the D gene is possibly TRBD1 (5 bases). This CDR3 has 13 amino acids. The ends were cut back, 5 bases at V and 8 bases at J, with 15 bases in the middle. The germline V gene has CDR1 MDHEN and CDR2 SYDVKM.

This chain uses TRBV6-1 with TRBJ1-2, with D hard to call. The CDR3 contains 13 residues. V lost 1 base and J lost 4, with 7 bases in between. CDR1 and CDR2 (germline): MNHNS, SASEGT. The CDR3 DNA is TGTGCCAGCAGTGAAGGGGCAGCCTATGGCTACACCTTC. Translation: CASSEGAAYGYTF.

The V call is TRBV19, the J call TRBJ2-1; 8 bases are shared with TRBD2. The CDR3 has 14 residues. Losses at the gene ends were 3 bases for V and 8 bases for J; bases not matched to a gene: 6. The V gene's germline CDR1 is LNHDA and CDR2 SQIVND (reference sequence). CDR3 sequence: CASSMGGRLDEQFF. CDR3 coding DNA: TGTGCCAGTAGTATGGGCGGGAGGTTGGATGAGCAGTTCTTC.

This chain uses TRBV7-9 with TRBJ2-1; TRBD1 might be the D (6 bases). With 7 bases removed from V and 9 bases from J, the gap between germline ends came to 22 bases. The CDR3 spans 15 residues. In germline, CDR1 is SEHNR, CDR2 FQNEAQ (reference sequence). This chain's CDR3 is CASTSHWGPGFEQFF. The CDR3 DNA sequence: TGTGCCAGCACTTCCCACTGGGGGCCGGGTTTTGAGCAGTTCTTC.

About this clone: Other DNA sequences within the sample encode an identical CDR3. The genes are TRBV28 and TRBJ2-5; D ambiguous. The germline CDR1 and CDR2 sequences are MDHEN and SYDVKM. V was cut by 5 bases and J by 4 bases, with 2 bases left in between. This CDR3 comprises 10 residues. As DNA, the CDR3 is TGTGCCAGCAGTCGAGAGACCCAGTACTTC. Translating it yields CASSRETQYF.

The chain is built from TRBV2 and TRBJ1-1; weak D call: TRBD1 (5 bases). The CDR3 runs 14 residues. Germline CDR1 reads SNHLY; CDR2 reads FYNNEI. The V and J ends lost 6 bases and 1 base respectively, with 12 bases between them. The CDR3 sequence is CASSRGQGNTEAFF. The CDR3 nucleotides are TGTGCCAGCAGCCGTGGTCAGGGGAACACTGAAGCTTTCTTT. The full variable domain, in which reference TRBV2 and TRBJ1-1 provide the parts outside the CDR3, is EPEVTQTPSHQVTQMGQEVILRCVPISNHLYFYWYRQILGQKVEFLVSFYNNEISEKSEIFDDQFSVERPDGSNFTLKIRSTKLEDSAMYFCASSRGQGNTEAFFGQGTRLTVV.